The 21 T cell receptor beta chains below all came from one sample that was sequenced in a study of cytomegalovirus exposure and HLA in healthy donors. Primers included in the PCR were 60 Vbeta and 13 Jbeta primers. The table came from immunoSEQ multiplex PCR; TCRdb's copy has only in-frame clones and leaves some out. The data show about 160,000 clones, around four fifths seen once. The sample consisted of PBMCs. Receptors originate from a woman aged 18-29 years in good health and CMV-seronegative.

As regards this clone: Germline is not matched at one junction end, which may reflect a read error. The chain couples TRBV7-7 to TRBJ2-3, with TRBD1 matching over 9 bases. This CDR3 has 16 amino acids. Per germline, CDR1 SSHAT and CDR2 FNYEAQ (reference sequence). The chain's CDR3 is CASSPRDRETADTQYF. CDR3 nucleotide sequence: TGTGCTAGCAGCCCCAGGGACAGGGAGACTGCAGATACGCAGTATTTT.

To note about this clone: The germline gene is not matched at one end of the junction; a read error may be the cause. The V and J genes are TRBV7-9 and TRBJ1-1, with a possible D match to TRBD1 (6 bases). The CDR3 contains 16 residues. Germline V lookup: CDR1 SEHNR, CDR2 FQNEAQ (reference sequence). Here the CDR3 DNA reads TGTTCCAGCAGCTTAGGGAGTGGACAGATGAACACTGAAGCTTTCTTT. This sequence encodes CSSSLGSGQMNTEAFF.

This sequence joins TRBV19 and TRBJ1-4; a weak D match, TRBD1 (6 bases). Per the germline V gene, CDR1 is LNHDA and CDR2 is SQIVND (reference sequence). V was pared by 1 base and J by 7 bases, with 16 bases between. CDR3 size: 16 residues. The CDR3 DNA sequence: TGTGCCAGTAGTATAGTGGGTCCAGGGGATACTGAAAAACTGTTTTTT. It is translated as CASSIVGPGDTEKLFF.

The chain employs TRBV11-1 and TRBJ2-5; D is ambiguous. The V end was cut by 1 base, the J end by 2 bases, with 11 bases between. Germline CDR1 and CDR2: SGHAT and FQDESV (reference sequence). The CDR3 is 15 amino acids. CDR3 amino acids: CASSLETAIQETQYF. CDR3 DNA: TGTGCCAGCAGCTTAGAAACAGCAATACAAGAGACCCAGTACTTC.

This sequence joins TRBV5-1 and TRBJ2-7; 10 nucleotides line up with TRBD1. Germline V gene sequence: CDR1 SGHRS, CDR2 YFSETQ. V lost 2 bases, J lost 4 bases, and 3 bases stayed unmatched. The CDR3 is made up of 14 amino acids. CDR3: CASSFGTGVYEQYF. CDR3 DNA sequence: TGCGCCAGCAGCTTCGGGACAGGGGTTTACGAGCAGTACTTC.

The chain uses TRBV11-2 and TRBJ1-4, with TRBD1 matching 8 bases. With 5 bases clipped from V and 8 bases from J, the junction kept 7 bases outside the gene matches. Germline CDR1 reads SGHAT; CDR2 reads FQNNGV. The CDR3 is 14 amino acids. The CDR3, as DNA: TGTGCCAGCAGCCCTGGACAGGGAACCGAAAAACTGTTTTTT. Amino acid sequence: CASSPGQGTEKLFF.

The chain combines TRBV5-4 with TRBJ2-3; TRBD2 aligns across 7 bases. V was pared by 1 base and J by 0 bases, with 5 bases of the junction left unmatched. The CDR3 extends over 16 amino acids. From germline, CDR1 is SGHNT and CDR2 YYREEE (reference sequence). The CDR3 nucleotides read TGTGCCAGCAGCTTGCTCTCGGGGGGAAGCACAGATACGCAGTATTTT. Protein: CASSLLSGGSTDTQYF.

The V call is TRBV7-6, the J call TRBJ1-2; D not certain. The V gene lost 5 bases and the J gene lost 7 bases, with 17 bases spanning the gap. CDR3 length: 14 residues. The germline CDR1 and CDR2 sequences are SGHVS and FNYEAQ. The CDR3 protein is CASSPQAGSLGYTF. In DNA, the CDR3 is TGTGCCAGCAGCCCCCAGGCAGGATCCCTTGGCTACACCTTC.

Worth noting for this clone: One junction end does not reproduce the germline sequence, and a read error may be involved. This chain links TRBV7-9 with TRBJ1-4; no definite D call. From germline, CDR1 is SEHNR and CDR2 FQNEAQ (reference sequence). CDR3 length: 12 residues. The CDR3 spells CSSSSPGGRLFF. The CDR3 coding sequence is TGTTCCAGCAGCTCACCAGGAGGAAGACTGTTTTTT.

This chain connects TRBV28 to TRBJ2-7, with D tentatively TRBD2 (7 bases). Germline CDR1 and CDR2: MDHEN and SYDVKM. The CDR3 totals 15 residues. The germline V and J ends were trimmed by 8 bases and 3 bases, with 20 bases remaining between them. The CDR3 reads CASSLAGAEFYEQYF. The CDR3 DNA is TGTGCCAGCTCCCTCGCGGGGGCAGAGTTCTACGAGCAGTACTTC.

The chain is built from TRBV6-6 and TRBJ1-2; D possibly corresponds to TRBD1 (6 bases). From germline, CDR1 is MNHNY and CDR2 SVGAGI (reference sequence). This CDR3 spans 12 amino acids. Trimming took off 6 bases at V and 6 bases at J, with 11 bases between the two ends. CDR3 residues: CASRDQGNGYTF. The CDR3 DNA is TGTGCCAGCAGGGATCAGGGGAATGGCTACACCTTC.

The chain links TRBV2 to TRBJ1-1, with TRBD1 identical over 11 bases. The CDR3 length is 15 residues. V dropped 6 bases and J dropped 3; count of bases not matched to a gene: 6. Germline V gives CDR1 SNHLY, CDR2 FYNNEI. The CDR3 nucleotides read TGTGCCAGCAGGGACAGGGGGCGGTGGGACACTGAAGCTTTCTTT. Amino acid sequence: CASRDRGRWDTEAFF.

With regard to this clone: An end of the junction differs from the germline gene, which may be a read error. The chain links TRBV13 to TRBJ2-5; either TRBD1 or TRBD2 may fit D (6 bases each). This CDR3 has 15 residues. Germline CDR1 and CDR2: PRHDT and FYEKMQ (reference sequence). Here the CDR3 reads CAGSGQGKDQETQYF. The CDR3 DNA is TGTGCCGGCAGCGGGCAGGGGAAGGACCAAGAGACCCAGTACTTC.

J is TRBJ2-3 and V is TRBV5-1; D remains unclear. The CDR3 is 13 amino acids. Between the trimmed V and J ends, which lost 5 bases and 1 base, there was a span of 8 bases. Germline V gene lookup returns CDR1 SGHRS and CDR2 YFSETQ. CDR3 nucleotides: TGCGCCAGCAGTGGGCAGGGCACAGATACGCAGTATTTT. Translating it yields CASSGQGTDTQYF.

The chain links TRBV13 to TRBJ2-7; TRBD2 might be the D (6 bases). This CDR3 is 15 amino acids long. Trimming removed 1 base at V and 1 base at J, with 11 bases between. CDR1 is PRHDT and CDR2 is FYEKMQ in the germline V gene (reference sequence). CDR3 protein: CASSLVAGSSYEQYF. The CDR3, as DNA: TGTGCCAGCAGCTTAGTGGCGGGGTCGTCCTACGAGCAGTACTTC.

This clone was seen many times. The chain joins TRBV19 to TRBJ2-1; D possibly corresponds to TRBD1 (5 bases). This CDR3 has 13 amino acids. Trimming removed 6 bases from V and 9 bases from J, with 15 bases in between. The germline gives CDR1 LNHDA, CDR2 SQIVND (reference sequence). The CDR3 sequence: CASSIQGVGEQFF. Written as DNA, the CDR3 is TGTGCCAGTAGCATCCAGGGCGTCGGTGAGCAGTTCTTC.

The chain joins TRBV30 to TRBJ1-2; 10 bases are a match to TRBD1. CDR1 and CDR2 (germline): GTSNPN, SVGIG (reference sequence). Germline trimming cut 2 bases from V and 6 bases from J; bases unmatched to any gene: 9. The CDR3 extends over 15 amino acids. CDR3 residues: CAWSFSWGQGNGYTF. DNA of the CDR3: TGTGCCTGGAGTTTCTCGTGGGGACAGGGGAATGGCTACACCTTC. Using reference TRBV30 and TRBJ1-2 for the parts outside the CDR3, the full variable domain is SQTIHQWPATLVQPVGSPLSLECTVEGTSNPNLYWYRQAAGRGLQLLFYSVGIGQISSEVPQNLSASRPQDRQFILSSKKLLLSDSGFYLCAWSFSWGQGNGYTFGSGTRLTVV.

This chain links TRBV6-1 with TRBJ2-2; tentative D call: TRBD1 (6 bases). V gave up 5 bases and J gave up 0 bases, with 10 bases separating them. CDR3 length: 15 residues. In germline, CDR1 is MNHNS, CDR2 SASEGT. CDR3 DNA sequence: TGTGCCAGCAGTAAGCAGGGGACGAACACCGGGGAGCTGTTTTTT. Translating it yields CASSKQGTNTGELFF.

The chain is built from TRBV5-1 and TRBJ1-6, with D tentatively TRBD1 (6 bases). Looked up from germline, CDR1 is SGHRS and CDR2 is YFSETQ. The length of the CDR3 is 18 residues. The V end was cut by 4 bases, the J end by 0 bases, with 17 bases between. The CDR3, as DNA: TGCGCCAGCAGCCATTCCCCAGGGGAAAGCTCCTATAATTCACCCCTCCACTTT. Translating it yields CASSHSPGESSYNSPLHF.

The chain employs TRBV28 and TRBJ1-1, with D uncertain. V was trimmed by 6 bases and J by 4 bases, leaving 9 bases between them. The CDR3 has 12 amino acids. The germline V gene encodes CDR1 MDHEN and CDR2 SYDVKM. Here the CDR3 DNA reads TGTGCCAGCAGCGTCGGGTTCACTGAAGCTTTCTTT. Amino acids: CASSVGFTEAFF.

This clone was observed a single time. The chain recombines TRBV10-1 with TRBJ2-7; 9 bases align to TRBD2. Losses at the gene ends were 6 bases for V and 6 bases for J; bases not matched to a gene: 6. There are 13 residues in the CDR3. Germline-derived CDR1 and CDR2 are WNHNN and SYGVQD (reference sequence). CDR3 region: CASSQGLAREQYF. CDR3 sequence (DNA): TGCGCCAGCAGCCAGGGACTAGCCCGCGAGCAGTACTTC.